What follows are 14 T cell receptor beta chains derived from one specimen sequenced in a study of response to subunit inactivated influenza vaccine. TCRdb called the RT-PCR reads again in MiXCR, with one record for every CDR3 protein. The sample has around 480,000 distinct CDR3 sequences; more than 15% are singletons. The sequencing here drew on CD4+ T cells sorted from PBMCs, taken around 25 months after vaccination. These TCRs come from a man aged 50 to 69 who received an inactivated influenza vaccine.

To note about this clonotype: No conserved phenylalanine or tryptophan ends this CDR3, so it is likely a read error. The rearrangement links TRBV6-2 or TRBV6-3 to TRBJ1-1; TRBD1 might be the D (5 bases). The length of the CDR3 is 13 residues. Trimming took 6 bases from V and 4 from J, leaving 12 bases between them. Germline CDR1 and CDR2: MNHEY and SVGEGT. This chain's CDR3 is CASSQGPITEAFS. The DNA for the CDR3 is TGTGCCAGCAGCCAGGGTCCGATCACTGAAGCTTTCTCT.

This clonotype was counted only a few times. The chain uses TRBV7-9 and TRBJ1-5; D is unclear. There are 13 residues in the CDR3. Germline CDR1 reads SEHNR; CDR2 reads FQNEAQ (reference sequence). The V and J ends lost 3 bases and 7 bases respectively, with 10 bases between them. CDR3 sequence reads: CASSFSGGQPQHF. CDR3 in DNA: TGTGCCAGCAGCTTCTCTGGTGGACAGCCCCAGCATTTT.

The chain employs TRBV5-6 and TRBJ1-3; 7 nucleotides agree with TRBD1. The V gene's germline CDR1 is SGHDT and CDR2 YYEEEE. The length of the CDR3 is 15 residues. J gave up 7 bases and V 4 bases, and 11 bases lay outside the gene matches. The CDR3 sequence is CASSPQTGLANTIYF. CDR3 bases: TGTGCCAGCAGCCCACAGACAGGGCTCGCGAACACCATATATTTT. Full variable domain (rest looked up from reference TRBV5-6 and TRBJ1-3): DAGVTQSPTHLIKTRGQQVTLRCSPKSGHDTVSWYQQALGQGPQFIFQYYEEEERQRGNFPDRFSGHQFPNYSSELNVNALLLGDSALYLCASSPQTGLANTIYFGEGSWLTVV.

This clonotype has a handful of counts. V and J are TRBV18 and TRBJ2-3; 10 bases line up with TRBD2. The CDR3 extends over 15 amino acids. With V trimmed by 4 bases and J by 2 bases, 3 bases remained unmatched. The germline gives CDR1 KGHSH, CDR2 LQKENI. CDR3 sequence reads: CASSLTSGVTDTQYF. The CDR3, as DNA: TGTGCCAGCTCACTTACTAGCGGGGTCACAGATACGCAGTATTTT.

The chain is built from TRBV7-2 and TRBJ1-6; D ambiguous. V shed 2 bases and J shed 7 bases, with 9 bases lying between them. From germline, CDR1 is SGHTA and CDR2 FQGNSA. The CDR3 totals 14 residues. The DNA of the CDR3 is TGTGCCAGCAGCTTAAAGGGATCCAATTCACCCCTCCACTTT. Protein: CASSLKGSNSPLHF.

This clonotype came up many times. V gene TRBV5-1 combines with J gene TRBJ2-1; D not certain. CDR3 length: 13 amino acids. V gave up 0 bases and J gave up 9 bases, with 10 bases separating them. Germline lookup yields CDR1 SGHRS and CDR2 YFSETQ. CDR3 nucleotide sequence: TGCGCCAGCAGCTTGGAGGGTTGGGGTGAGCAGTTCTTC. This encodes CASSLEGWGEQFF.

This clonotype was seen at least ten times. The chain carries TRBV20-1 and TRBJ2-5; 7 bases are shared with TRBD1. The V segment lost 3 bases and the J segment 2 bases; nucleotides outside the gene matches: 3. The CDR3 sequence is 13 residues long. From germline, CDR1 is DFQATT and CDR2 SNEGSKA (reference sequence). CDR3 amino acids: CSASPTGQETQYF. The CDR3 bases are TGCAGTGCTAGTCCGACAGGGCAAGAGACCCAGTACTTC.

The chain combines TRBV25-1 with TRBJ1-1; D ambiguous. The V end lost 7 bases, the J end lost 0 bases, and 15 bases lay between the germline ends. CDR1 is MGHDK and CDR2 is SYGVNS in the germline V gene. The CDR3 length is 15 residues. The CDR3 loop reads CASTLGQEVNTEAFF. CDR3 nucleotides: TGTGCCAGCACCCTAGGTCAGGAAGTGAACACTGAAGCTTTCTTT.

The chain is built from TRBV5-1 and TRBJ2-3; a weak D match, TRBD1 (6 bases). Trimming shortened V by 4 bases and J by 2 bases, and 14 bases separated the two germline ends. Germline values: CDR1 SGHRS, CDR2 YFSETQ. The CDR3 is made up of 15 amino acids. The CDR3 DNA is TGCGCCAGCAGCCCCGGACAGATTATCACAGATACGCAGTATTTT. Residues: CASSPGQIITDTQYF.

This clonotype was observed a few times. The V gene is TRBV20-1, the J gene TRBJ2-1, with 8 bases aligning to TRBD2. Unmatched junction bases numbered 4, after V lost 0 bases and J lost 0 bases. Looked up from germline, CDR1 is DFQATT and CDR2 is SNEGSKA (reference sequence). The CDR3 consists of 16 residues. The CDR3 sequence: CSARDATSASYNEQFF. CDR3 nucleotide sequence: TGCAGTGCTAGAGATGCGACTAGCGCCTCCTACAATGAGCAGTTCTTC.

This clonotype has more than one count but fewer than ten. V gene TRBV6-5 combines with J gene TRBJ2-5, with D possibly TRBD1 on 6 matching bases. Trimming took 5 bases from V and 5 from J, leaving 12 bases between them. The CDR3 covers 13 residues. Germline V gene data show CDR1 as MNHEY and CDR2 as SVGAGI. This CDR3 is CASSLQGWETQYF. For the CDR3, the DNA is TGTGCCAGCAGTCTACAGGGTTGGGAGACCCAGTACTTC.

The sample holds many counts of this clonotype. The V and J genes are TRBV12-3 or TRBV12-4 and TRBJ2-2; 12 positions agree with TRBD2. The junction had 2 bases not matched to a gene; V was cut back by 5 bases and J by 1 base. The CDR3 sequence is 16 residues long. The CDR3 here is CASSPGLAGNTGELFF. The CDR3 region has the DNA TGTGCCAGCAGTCCGGGACTAGCGGGGAACACCGGGGAGCTGTTTTTT.

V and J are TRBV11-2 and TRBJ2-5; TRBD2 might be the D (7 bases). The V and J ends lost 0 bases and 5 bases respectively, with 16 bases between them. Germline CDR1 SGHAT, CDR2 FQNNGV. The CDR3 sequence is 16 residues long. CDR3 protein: CASSLERGGLGETQYF. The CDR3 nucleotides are TGTGCCAGCAGCTTAGAACGCGGGGGCCTCGGGGAGACCCAGTACTTC.

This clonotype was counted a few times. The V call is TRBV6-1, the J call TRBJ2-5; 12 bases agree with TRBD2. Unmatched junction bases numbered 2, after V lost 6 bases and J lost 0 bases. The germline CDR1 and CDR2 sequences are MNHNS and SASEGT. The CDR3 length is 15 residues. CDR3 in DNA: TGTGCCAGCAGAGGACTAGCGGGGCACCAAGAGACCCAGTACTTC. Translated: CASRGLAGHQETQYF.